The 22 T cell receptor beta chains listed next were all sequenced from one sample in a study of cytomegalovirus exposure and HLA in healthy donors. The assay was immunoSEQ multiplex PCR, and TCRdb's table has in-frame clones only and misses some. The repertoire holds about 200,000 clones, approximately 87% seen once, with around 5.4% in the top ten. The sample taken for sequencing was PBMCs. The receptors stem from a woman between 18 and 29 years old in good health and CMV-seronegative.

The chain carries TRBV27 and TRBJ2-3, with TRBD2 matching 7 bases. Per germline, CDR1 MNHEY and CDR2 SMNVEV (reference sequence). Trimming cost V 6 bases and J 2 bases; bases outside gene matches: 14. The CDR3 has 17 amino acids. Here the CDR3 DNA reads TGTGCCAGCAGGTCCCCGCCGCGGGGGAGACCCACAGATACGCAGTATTTT. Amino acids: CASRSPPRGRPTDTQYF.

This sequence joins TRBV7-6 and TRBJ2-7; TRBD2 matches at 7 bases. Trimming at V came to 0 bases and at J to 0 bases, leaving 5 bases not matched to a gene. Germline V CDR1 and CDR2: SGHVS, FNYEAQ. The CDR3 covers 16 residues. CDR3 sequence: CASSLAKGGSSYEQYF. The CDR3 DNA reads TGTGCCAGCAGCTTAGCTAAGGGCGGGAGCTCCTACGAGCAGTACTTC.

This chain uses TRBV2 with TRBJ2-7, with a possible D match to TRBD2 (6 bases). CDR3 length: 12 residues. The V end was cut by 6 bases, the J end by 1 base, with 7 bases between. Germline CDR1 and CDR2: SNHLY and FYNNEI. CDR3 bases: TGTGCCAGCAGACGGGGGTCCTACGAGCAGTACTTC. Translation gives CASRRGSYEQYF.

The chain's CDR3 is CASSLGPGNNEQFF. The CDR3, as DNA: TGTGCCAGCAGTTTAGGGCCAGGGAATAATGAGCAGTTCTTC. The gene calls are TRBV27 and TRBJ2-1; D is possibly TRBD1 (5 bases). Germline assignment: CDR1 MNHEY and CDR2 SMNVEV (reference sequence). The CDR3 contains 14 residues. V shed 2 bases and J shed 7 bases, with 12 bases lying between them.

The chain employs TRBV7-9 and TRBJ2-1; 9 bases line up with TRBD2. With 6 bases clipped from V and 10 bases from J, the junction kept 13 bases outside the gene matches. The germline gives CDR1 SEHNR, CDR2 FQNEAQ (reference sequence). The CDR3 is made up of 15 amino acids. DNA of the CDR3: TGTGCCAGCAGTCGACTAGCGGCGGGTGAAGTGGAGCAGTTCTTC. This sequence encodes CASSRLAAGEVEQFF.

The CDR3 bases are TGCGCCAGCAGCCAACTTAGCGGGGGTCCCACGGATACGCAGTATTTT. Residues: CASSQLSGGPTDTQYF. V is TRBV5-1 and J is TRBJ2-3; 9 bases match TRBD2. The V and J ends lost 4 bases and 6 bases, in that order; junction bases with no gene match: 12. CDR1 is SGHRS and CDR2 is YFSETQ in the germline V gene. This CDR3 comprises 16 residues. Variable domain in full (rest from reference TRBV5-1 and TRBJ2-3): KAGVTQTPRYLIKTRGQQVTLSCSPISGHRSVSWYQQTPGQGLQFLFEYFSETQRNKGNFPGRFSGRQFSNSRSEMNVSTLELGDSALYLCASSQLSGGPTDTQYFGPGTRLTVL.

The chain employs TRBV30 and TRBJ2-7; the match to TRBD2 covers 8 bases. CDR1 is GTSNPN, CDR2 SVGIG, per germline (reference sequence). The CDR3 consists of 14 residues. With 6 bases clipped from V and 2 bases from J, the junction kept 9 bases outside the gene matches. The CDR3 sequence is CACNPAGVTYEQYF. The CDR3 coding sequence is TGTGCCTGTAATCCAGCGGGGGTAACCTACGAGCAGTACTTC.

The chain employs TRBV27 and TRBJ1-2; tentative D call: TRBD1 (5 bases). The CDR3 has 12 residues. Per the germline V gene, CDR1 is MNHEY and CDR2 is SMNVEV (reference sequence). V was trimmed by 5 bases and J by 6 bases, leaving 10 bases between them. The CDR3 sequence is CASSPGGDGYTF. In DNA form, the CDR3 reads TGTGCCAGCAGTCCGGGGGGAGATGGCTACACCTTC.

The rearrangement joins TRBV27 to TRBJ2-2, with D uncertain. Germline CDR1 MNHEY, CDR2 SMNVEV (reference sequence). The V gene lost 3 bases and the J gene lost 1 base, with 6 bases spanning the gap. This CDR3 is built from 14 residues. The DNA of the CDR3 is TGTGCCAGCAGTTTGAGCAGGAACACCGGGGAGCTGTTTTTT. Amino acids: CASSLSRNTGELFF.

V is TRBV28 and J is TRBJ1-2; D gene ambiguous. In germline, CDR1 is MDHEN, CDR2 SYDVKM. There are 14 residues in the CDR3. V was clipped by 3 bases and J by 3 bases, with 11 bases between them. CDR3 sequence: CASSLRQVDYGYTF. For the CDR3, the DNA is TGTGCCAGCAGTTTGAGGCAGGTAGACTATGGCTACACCTTC.

CDR3 protein: CASSSGGGWTEAFF. CDR3 coding DNA: TGTGCCAGCAGCTCTGGGGGTGGGTGGACTGAAGCTTTCTTT. The J gene is TRBJ1-1, the V gene TRBV7-9; D perhaps matches TRBD1 (5 bases). Germline V gene data show CDR1 as SEHNR and CDR2 as FQNEAQ (reference sequence). V shed 4 bases and J shed 5 bases, with 14 bases lying between them. CDR3 size: 14 residues.

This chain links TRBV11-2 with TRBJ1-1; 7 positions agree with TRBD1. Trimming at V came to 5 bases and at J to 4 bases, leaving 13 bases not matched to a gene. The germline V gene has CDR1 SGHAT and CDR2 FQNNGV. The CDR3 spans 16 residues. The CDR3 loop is CASSPRGGRGPTEAFF. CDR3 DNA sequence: TGTGCCAGCAGCCCCAGAGGGGGCCGGGGGCCCACTGAAGCTTTCTTT.

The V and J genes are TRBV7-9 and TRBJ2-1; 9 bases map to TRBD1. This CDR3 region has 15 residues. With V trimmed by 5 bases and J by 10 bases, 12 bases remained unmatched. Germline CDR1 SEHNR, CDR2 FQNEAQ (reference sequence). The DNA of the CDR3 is TGTGCCAGCAGCGAGGGACAGGGAGCGTCTGGGGAGCAGTTCTTC. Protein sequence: CASSEGQGASGEQFF.

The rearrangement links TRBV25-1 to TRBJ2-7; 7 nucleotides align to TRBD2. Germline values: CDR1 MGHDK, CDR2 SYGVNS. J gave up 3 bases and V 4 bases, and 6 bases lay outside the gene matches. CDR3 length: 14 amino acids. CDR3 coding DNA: TGTGCCAGCAGTGGGACAACGGGGGGCTACGAGCAGTACTTC. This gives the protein CASSGTTGGYEQYF.

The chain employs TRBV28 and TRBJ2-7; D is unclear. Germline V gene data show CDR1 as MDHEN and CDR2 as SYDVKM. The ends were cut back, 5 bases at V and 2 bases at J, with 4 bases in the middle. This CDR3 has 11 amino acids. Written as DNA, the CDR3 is TGTGCCAGCAGTACAACCTACGAGCAGTACTTC. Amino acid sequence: CASSTTYEQYF.

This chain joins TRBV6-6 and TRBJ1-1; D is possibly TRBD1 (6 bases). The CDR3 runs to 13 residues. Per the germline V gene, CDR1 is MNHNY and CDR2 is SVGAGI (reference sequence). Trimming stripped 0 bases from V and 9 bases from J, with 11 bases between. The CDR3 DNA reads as TGTGCCAGCAGTTACTCCGGGACATCAAAAGCTTTCTTT. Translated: CASSYSGTSKAFF.

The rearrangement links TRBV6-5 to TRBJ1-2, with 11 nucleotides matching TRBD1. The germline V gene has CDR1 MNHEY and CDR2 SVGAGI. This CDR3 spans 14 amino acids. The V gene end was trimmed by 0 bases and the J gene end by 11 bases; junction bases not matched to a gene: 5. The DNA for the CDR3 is TGTGCCAGCAGTTACTCGAGGGGACAGGGGGAGTACACCTTC. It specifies CASSYSRGQGEYTF.

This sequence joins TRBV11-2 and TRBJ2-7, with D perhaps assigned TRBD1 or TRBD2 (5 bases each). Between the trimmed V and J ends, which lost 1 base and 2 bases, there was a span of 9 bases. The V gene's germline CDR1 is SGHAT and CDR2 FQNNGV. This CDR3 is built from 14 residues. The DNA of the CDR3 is TGTGCCAGCAGCTTAGGGGACGGAACCTACGAGCAGTACTTC. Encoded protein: CASSLGDGTYEQYF. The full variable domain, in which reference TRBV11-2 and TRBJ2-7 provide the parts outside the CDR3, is EAGVAQSPRYKIIEKRQSVAFWCNPISGHATLYWYQQILGQGPKLLIQFQNNGVVDDSQLPKDRFSAERLKGVDSTLKIQPAKLEDSAVYLCASSLGDGTYEQYFGPGTRLTVT.

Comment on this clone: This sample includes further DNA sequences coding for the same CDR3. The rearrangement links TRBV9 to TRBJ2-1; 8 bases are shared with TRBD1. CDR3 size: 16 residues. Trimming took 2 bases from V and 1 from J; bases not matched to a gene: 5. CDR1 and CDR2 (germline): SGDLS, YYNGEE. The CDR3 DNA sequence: TGTGCCAGCAGCGTCCTAGGACAGGGATCCTACAATGAGCAGTTCTTC. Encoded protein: CASSVLGQGSYNEQFF.

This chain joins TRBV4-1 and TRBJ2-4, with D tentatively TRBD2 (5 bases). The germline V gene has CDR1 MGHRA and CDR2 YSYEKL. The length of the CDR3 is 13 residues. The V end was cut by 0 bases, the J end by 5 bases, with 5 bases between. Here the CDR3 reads CASSQERENIQYF. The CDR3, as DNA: TGCGCCAGCAGCCAAGAGAGGGAAAACATTCAGTACTTC.

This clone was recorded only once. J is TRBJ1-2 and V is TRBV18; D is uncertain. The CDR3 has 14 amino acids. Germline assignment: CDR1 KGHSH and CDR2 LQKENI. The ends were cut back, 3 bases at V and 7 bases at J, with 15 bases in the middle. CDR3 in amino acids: CASSPTTGSGGYTF. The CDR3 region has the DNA TGTGCCAGCTCACCGACGACCGGGTCGGGTGGCTACACCTTC.

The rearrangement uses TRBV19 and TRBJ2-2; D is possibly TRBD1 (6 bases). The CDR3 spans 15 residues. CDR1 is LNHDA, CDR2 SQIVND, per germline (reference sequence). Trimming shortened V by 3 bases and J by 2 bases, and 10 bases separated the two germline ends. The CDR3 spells CASSMSQGNTGELFF. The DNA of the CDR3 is TGTGCCAGTAGTATGTCACAGGGTAACACCGGGGAGCTGTTTTTT.